This T cell receptor beta chain appears in the sequencing data of a study of blood T cell repertoires in COVID-19. At the level of the study: Samples of COVID-19 (acute and convalescent) were obtained from the United States, Italy and Spain.

The data were produced by immunoSEQ multiplex PCR, yet TCRdb's version contains in-frame clones alone and is incomplete. The data contain approximately 200,000 clones, roughly four fifths of them seen just once; the ten biggest clones take up 1.8%. Germline lookup yields CDR1 LNHDA and CDR2 SQIVND (reference sequence). Trimming cost V 1 base and J 5 bases, with 8 bases left between them. The CDR3 is 13 residues long. The V call is TRBV19, the J call TRBJ1-2; D ambiguous. The sequence came from a man aged 60 to 69 who had recovered from COVID-19. The sample comprised PBMCs or T cells enriched from blood (not recorded which). The CDR3 loop is CASSIVGGYGYTF. The CDR3, as DNA: TGTGCCAGTAGTATAGTAGGAGGATATGGCTACACCTTC.